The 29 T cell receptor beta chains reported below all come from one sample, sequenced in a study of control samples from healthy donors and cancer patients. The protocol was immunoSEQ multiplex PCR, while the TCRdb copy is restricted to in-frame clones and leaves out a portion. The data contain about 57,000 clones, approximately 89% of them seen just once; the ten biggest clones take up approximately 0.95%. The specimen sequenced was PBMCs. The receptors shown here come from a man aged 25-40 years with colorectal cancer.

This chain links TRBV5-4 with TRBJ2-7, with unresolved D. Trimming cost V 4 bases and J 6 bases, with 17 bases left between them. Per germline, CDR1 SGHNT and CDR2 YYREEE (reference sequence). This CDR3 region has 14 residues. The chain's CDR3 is CASSLNRGRPEQYF. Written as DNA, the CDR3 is TGTGCCAGCAGCCTTAATAGAGGCAGGCCCGAGCAGTACTTC.

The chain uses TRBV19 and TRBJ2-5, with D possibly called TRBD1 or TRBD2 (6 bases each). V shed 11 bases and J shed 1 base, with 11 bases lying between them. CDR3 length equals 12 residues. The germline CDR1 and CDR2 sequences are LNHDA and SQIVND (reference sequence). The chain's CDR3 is CASGAAQETQYF. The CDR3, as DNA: TGTGCCTCGGGGGCGGCCCAAGAGACCCAGTACTTC.

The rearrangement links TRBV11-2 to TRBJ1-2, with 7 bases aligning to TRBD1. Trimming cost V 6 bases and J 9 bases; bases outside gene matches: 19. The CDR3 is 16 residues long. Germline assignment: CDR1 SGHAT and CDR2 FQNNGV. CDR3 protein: CASRPIRRGPLLSYTF. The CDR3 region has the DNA TGTGCCAGCAGACCGATTCGTAGGGGGCCCCTATTGAGCTACACCTTC.

The CDR3 nucleotides read TGTGCCAGCAGGACCCCGGGGGAGAACACTGAAGCTTTCTTT. The encoded protein is CASRTPGENTEAFF. The rearrangement joins TRBV6-5 to TRBJ1-1; tentative D call: TRBD1 (5 bases). The V end was cut by 6 bases, the J end by 1 base, with 12 bases between. CDR3 length: 14 residues. Germline CDR1 is MNHEY and CDR2 is SVGAGI.

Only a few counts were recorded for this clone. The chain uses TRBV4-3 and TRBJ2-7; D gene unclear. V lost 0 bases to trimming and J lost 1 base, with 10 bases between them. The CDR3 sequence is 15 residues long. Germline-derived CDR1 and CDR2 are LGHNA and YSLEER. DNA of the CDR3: TGCGCCAGCAGCCAAGATATGAGGCAGTCCTACGAGCAGTACTTC. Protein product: CASSQDMRQSYEQYF.

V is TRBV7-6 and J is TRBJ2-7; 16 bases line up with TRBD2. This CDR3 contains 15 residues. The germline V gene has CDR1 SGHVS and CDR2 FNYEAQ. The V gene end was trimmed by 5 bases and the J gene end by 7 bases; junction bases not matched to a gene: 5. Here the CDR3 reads CASSGGTSGGGEQYV. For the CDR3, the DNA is TGTGCCAGCAGCGGAGGGACTAGCGGGGGGGGAGAGCAGTACGTC.

Written as DNA, the CDR3 is TGTGCCACCGCCGGGGGTAGCAATCAGCCCCAGCATTTT. Translation: CATAGGSNQPQHF. The rearrangement links TRBV24-1 to TRBJ1-5, with D perhaps matching TRBD1 (5 bases). The length of the CDR3 is 13 residues. With 9 bases removed from V and 0 bases from J, the gap between germline ends came to 8 bases. Per germline, CDR1 KGHDR and CDR2 SFDVKD.

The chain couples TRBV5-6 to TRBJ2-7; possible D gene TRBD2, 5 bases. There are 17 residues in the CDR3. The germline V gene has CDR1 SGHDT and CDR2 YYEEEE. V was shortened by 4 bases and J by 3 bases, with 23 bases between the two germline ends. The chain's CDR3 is CASSQKGGTLILYEQYF. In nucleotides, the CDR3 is TGTGCCAGCAGCCAAAAAGGAGGTACACTTATTCTCTACGAGCAGTACTTC.

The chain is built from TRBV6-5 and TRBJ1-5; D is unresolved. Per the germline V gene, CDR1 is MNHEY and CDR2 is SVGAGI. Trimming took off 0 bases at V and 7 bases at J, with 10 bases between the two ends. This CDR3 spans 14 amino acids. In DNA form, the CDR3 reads TGTGCCAGCAGTTACTCGTTAGCCAGCCAGCCCCAGCATTTT. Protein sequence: CASSYSLASQPQHF.

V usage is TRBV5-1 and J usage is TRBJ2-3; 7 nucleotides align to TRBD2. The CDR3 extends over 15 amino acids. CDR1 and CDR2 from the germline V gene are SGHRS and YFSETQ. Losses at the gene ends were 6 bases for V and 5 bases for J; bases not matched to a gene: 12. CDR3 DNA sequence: TGCGCCAGCACCCACTGGGGGGGATCGGAAGATACGCAGTATTTT. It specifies CASTHWGGSEDTQYF.

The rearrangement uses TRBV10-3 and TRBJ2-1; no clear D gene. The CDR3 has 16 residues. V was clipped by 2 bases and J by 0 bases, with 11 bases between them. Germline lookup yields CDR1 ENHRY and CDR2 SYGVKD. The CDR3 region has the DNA TGTGCCATCAGTGAGACCCACGGTGTCTCCTACAATGAGCAGTTCTTC. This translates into CAISETHGVSYNEQFF.

CDR3 sequence reads: CASSFGLANNEQFF. The CDR3 bases are TGTGCCAGCAGCTTTGGACTAGCAAACAATGAGCAGTTCTTC. The J gene is TRBJ2-1, the V gene TRBV5-8; TRBD2 agrees at 8 bases. Germline CDR1 is SGHTS and CDR2 is YDEGEE. The CDR3 extends over 14 amino acids. V shed 2 bases, J shed 5 bases, and the junction held 3 bases outside the gene matches.

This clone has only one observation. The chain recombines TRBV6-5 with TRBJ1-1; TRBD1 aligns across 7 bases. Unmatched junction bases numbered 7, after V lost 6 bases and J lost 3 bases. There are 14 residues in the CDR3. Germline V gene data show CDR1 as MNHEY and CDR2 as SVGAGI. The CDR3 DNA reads TGTGCCAGCAGCAATGGGCAGGGGGACACTGAAGCTTTCTTT. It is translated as CASSNGQGDTEAFF.

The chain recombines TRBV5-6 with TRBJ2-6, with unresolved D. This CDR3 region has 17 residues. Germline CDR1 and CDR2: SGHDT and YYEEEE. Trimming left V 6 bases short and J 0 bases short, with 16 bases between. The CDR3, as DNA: TGTGCCAGCAACAGACAATTTTTGTACTCTGGGGCCAACGTCCTGACTTTC. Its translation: CASNRQFLYSGANVLTF.

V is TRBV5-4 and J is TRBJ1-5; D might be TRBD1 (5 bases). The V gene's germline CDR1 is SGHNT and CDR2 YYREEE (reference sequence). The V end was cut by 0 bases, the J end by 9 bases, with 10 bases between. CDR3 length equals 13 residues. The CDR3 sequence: CASSLGGDGPQHF. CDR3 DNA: TGTGCCAGCAGCTTGGGAGGGGACGGGCCCCAGCATTTT.

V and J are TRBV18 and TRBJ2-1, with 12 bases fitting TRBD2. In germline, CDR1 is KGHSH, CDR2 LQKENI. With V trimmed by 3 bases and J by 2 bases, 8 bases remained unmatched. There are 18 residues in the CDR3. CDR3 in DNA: TGTGCCAGCTCACCTGTCAAAACTAGCGGGGGGACCTACAATGAGCAGTTCTTC. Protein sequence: CASSPVKTSGGTYNEQFF.

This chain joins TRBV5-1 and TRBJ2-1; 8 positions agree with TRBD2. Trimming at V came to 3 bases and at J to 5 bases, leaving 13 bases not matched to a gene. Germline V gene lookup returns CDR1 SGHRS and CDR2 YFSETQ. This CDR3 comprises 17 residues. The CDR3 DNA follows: TGCGCCAGCAGCTCGGGGACTAGTCGTCGTCCCCACAATGAGCAGTTCTTC. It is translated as CASSSGTSRRPHNEQFF.

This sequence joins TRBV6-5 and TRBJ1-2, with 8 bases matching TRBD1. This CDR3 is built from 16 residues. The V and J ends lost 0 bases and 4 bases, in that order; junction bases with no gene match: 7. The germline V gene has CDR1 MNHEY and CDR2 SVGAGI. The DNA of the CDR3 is TGTGCCAGCAGTTACTCTACAGGGGGGAAGATCTATGGCTACACCTTC. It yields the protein CASSYSTGGKIYGYTF.

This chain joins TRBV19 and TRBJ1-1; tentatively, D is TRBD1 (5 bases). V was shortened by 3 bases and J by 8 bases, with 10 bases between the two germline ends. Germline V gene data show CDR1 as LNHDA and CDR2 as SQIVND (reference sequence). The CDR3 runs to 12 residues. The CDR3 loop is CASSMRDGEAFF. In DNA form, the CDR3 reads TGTGCCAGTAGTATGAGGGACGGGGAAGCTTTCTTT.

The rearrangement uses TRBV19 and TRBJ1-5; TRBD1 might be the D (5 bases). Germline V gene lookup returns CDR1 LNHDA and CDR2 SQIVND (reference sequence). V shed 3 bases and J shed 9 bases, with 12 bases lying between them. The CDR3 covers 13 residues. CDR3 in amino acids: CASSIGAQGPQHF. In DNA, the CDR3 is TGTGCCAGTAGTATTGGGGCCCAAGGGCCCCAGCATTTT.

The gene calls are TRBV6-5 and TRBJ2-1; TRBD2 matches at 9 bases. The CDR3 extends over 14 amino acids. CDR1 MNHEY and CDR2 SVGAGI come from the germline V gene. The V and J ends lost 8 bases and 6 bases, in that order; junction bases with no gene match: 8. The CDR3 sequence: CASRERGAFNEQFF. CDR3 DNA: TGTGCCAGCCGGGAGCGGGGGGCTTTCAATGAGCAGTTCTTC.

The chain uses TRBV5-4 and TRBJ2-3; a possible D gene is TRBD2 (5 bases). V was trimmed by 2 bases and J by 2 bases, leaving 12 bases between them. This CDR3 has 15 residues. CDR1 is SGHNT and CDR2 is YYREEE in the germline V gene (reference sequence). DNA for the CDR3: TGTGCCAGCAGCTTTAACCGGGGTACCACAGATACGCAGTATTTT. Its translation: CASSFNRGTTDTQYF.

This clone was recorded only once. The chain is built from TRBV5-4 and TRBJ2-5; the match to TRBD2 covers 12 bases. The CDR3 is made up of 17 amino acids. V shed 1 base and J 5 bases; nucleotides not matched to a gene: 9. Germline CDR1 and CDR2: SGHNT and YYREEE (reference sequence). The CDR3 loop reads CASSLNSLAGGLETQYF. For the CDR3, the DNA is TGTGCCAGCAGCTTGAATAGTCTAGCGGGGGGGCTGGAGACCCAGTACTTC.

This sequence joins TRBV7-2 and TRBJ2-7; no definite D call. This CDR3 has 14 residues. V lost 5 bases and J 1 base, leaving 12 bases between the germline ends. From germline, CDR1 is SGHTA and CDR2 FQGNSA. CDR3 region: CASSPSGRSYEQYV. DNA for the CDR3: TGTGCCAGCAGCCCATCTGGCAGATCCTACGAGCAGTACGTC.

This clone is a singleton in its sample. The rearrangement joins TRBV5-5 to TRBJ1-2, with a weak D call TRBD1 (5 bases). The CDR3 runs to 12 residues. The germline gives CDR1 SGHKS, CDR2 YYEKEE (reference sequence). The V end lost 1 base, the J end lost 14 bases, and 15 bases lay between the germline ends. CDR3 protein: CASSLYSGYGTF. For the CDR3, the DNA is TGTGCCAGCAGCTTGTATTCAGGGTATGGGACCTTC.

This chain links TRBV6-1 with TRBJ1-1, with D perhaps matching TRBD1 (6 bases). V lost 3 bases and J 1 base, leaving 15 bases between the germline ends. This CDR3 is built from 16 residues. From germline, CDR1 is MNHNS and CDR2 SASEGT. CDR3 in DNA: TGTGCCAGCAGTGAGCGATTAGACAGGAAGAACACTGAAGCTTTCTTT. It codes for CASSERLDRKNTEAFF.

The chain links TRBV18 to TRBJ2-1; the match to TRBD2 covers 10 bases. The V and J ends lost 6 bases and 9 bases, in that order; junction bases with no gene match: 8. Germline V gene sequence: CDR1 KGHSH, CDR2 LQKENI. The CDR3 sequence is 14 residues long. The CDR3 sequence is CASSPGAGGLEQFF. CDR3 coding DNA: TGTGCCAGCTCTCCCGGAGCGGGGGGGCTTGAGCAGTTCTTC.

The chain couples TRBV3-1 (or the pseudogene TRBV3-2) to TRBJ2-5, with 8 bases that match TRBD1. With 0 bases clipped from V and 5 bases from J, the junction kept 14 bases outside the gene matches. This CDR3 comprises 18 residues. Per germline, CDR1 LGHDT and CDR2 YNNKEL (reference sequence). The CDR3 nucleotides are TGTGCCAGCAGCCAAGATGGTCGGACAGGGTACCATGGTGAGACCCAGTACTTC. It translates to CASSQDGRTGYHGETQYF.

CDR3 nucleotides: TGTGCCAGCAGCCAAGATTTTACTAGCGGCTTCCCCCACGATGAGCAGTTCTTC. Its translation is CASSQDFTSGFPHDEQFF. The V gene is TRBV3-1 (or the pseudogene TRBV3-2), the J gene TRBJ2-1; 8 bases agree with TRBD2. V dropped 0 bases and J dropped 8; count of bases not matched to a gene: 15. Germline V gives CDR1 LGHDT, CDR2 YNNKEL (reference sequence). CDR3 length: 18 amino acids.